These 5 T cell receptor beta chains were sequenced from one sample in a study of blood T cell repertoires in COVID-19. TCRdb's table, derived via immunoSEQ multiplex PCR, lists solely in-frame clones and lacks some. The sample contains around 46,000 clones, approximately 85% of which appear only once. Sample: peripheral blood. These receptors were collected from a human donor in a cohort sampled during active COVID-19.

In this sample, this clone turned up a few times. Here the CDR3 DNA reads TGTGCCAGCAGCTTAGCCCCAGGAGGAAGGACTGAAGCTTTCTTT. Translating it yields CASSLAPGGRTEAFF. The J gene is TRBJ1-1, the V gene TRBV7-3; D gene uncertain. CDR3 length: 15 amino acids. The V gene lost 2 bases and the J gene lost 5 bases, with 15 bases spanning the gap. CDR1 and CDR2 from the germline V gene are SGHTA and FQGTGA.

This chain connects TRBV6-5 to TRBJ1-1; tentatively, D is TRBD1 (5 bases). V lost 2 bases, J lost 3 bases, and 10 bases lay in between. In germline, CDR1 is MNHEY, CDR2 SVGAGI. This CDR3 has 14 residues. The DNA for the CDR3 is TGTGCCAGCAGTTACATTCCGGGGGACACTGAAGCTTTCTTT. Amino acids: CASSYIPGDTEAFF.

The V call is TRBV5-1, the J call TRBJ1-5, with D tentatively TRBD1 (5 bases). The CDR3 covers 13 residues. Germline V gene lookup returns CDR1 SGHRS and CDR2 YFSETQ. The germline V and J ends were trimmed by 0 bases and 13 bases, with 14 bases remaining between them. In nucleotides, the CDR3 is TGCGCCAGCAGCTTGGTGTCAGGGCGGGAGCAGCATTTT. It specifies CASSLVSGREQHF.

CDR3: CATSRGSLQGASNEQFF. CDR3 DNA sequence: TGTGCCACCAGCAGAGGCTCCCTCCAGGGGGCCTCAAATGAGCAGTTCTTC. This chain uses TRBV15 with TRBJ2-1, with TRBD1 identical over 8 bases. CDR1 and CDR2 from the germline V gene are LNHNV and YYDKDF (reference sequence). The CDR3 extends over 17 amino acids. Trimming at V came to 1 base and at J to 7 bases, leaving 12 bases not matched to a gene.

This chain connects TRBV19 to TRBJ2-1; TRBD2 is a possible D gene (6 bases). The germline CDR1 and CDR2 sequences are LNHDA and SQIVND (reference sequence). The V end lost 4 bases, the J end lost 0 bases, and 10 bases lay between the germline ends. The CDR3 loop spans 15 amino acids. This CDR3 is CASSRTTSSYNEQFF. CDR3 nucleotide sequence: TGTGCCAGTAGTAGGACTACGAGCTCCTACAATGAGCAGTTCTTC. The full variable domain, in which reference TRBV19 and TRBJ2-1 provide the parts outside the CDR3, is DGGITQSPKYLFRKEGQNVTLSCEQNLNHDAMYWYRQDPGQGLRLIYYSQIVNDFQKGDIAEGYSVSREKKESFPLTVTSAQKNPTAFYLCASSRTTSSYNEQFFGPGTRLTVL.